This record covers a single TCR beta chain. Its antigen remains unidentified. No base-level quality is on record; no much larger clone is a single base apart. The CDR3 regions of human TCRbeta chains were analyzed by immunosequencing. As for how the authors treated the data: TCRs in the repertoires were matched against a reference library of SARS-CoV-2-specific TCRs that had been generated with the MIRA antigen-specificity platform. Breadth was defined as the fraction of unique TCRs that were SARS-CoV-2-associated, and depth was defined as the fraction of total T cells that were SARS-CoV-2-associated. Using the MIRA data, each spike-specific TCR was assigned both to the spike region to which the TCR was reactive and to a CD4 or CD8 class. Log10-transformed breadth and depth values were compared by one-way ANOVA with Sidak's multiple comparisons tests. Imported from immuneACCESS, the table was reduced by TCRdb to in-frame sequences with V and J called. These copies leave out some clones; in studies compared against another copy, an unresolved V gene accounts for under half, and the cause of the remainder is not known. For V, J and clone size, that table is used; D and trimming come from the DNA. The sample table contains about 130,000 clones; only one count was recorded for 85% of them. 3.5% to 5% of the sample comes from the top ten.

Explained via the paper, the time point label denotes: about 28 days (+/-7) after the second vaccine dose. AZD1222 recipients with second doses at about 4 weeks or about 12 weeks were pooled, because spike-specific TCR depth and breadth did not differ between schedules. Samples from vaccinated people were obtained from the UK trials COV001 and COV002, which included a single-blind randomized controlled phase 2/3 trial of AZD1222 (ChAdOx1 nCoV-19) in healthy adults. For TCRbeta chain sequencing, PBMC samples were collected from trial participants at day 0 and at day 28 after the second dose. The entry originates in a study of T cell responses to AZD1222 COVID-19 vaccine (dated by TCRdb to about 2021). In the study overall: A total of about 240 trial participants underwent TCR sequencing, of whom around 200 received two doses of AZD1222 and around 26 received two doses of the MenACWY control vaccine. Trial participants were enrolled by age into subgroups of 18-55, 56-69 and 70-plus years, and 148, 28 and 57 TCR-sequenced participants, respectively, were included in these subgroups.

The full study reports these points: After two AZD1222 doses, spike-specific TCR breadth and depth were significantly higher than at day 0 and than in MenACWY recipients. The 56-69-year group was small, and its depth increase did not reach significance, likely because of low power. Participants were mostly white British and included more females than males, and it was suggested by the authors that clonal diversity may have been underestimated. Only five or six AZD1222 recipients were SARS-CoV-2 seropositive at baseline, limiting conclusions about previously exposed vaccinees. Reportedly, almost half of the unique spike-specific TCRs recognized epitopes lying outside the regions that are mutated in the B.1.351 and B.1.1.7 variants. The vaccine-associated CD4 TCRs covered the entire spike protein, and the dominant responses fell in regions 160-218 and 743-854. Because no day 14 peak-response samples were available, the repertoires could be characterized only after the peak T cell response.

The material sequenced was peripheral blood, taken 28 days after the second AZD1222 dose. This clonotype originated in an adult who received the AZD1222 COVID-19 vaccine.

The DNA reads TGTGCCAGCAGCCCGACAGCTACGACGAGGACTGAAGCTTTCTTT. Its protein reads: CASSPTATTRTEAFF. The rearrangement joined TRBV7-3 to TRBJ1-1; TRBD1 might be the D gene, on 5 matching bases. Including the terminal cysteine and phenylalanine, the CDR3 comprises 15 residues. The entry retains the CDR3 DNA only, 45 bases that are in frame from base 1. Trimming takes 5 bases from V and 5 bases from J, and the germline ends sit 18 bases apart. CDR1 and CDR2 are read off the germline V gene as SGHTA and FQGTGA.